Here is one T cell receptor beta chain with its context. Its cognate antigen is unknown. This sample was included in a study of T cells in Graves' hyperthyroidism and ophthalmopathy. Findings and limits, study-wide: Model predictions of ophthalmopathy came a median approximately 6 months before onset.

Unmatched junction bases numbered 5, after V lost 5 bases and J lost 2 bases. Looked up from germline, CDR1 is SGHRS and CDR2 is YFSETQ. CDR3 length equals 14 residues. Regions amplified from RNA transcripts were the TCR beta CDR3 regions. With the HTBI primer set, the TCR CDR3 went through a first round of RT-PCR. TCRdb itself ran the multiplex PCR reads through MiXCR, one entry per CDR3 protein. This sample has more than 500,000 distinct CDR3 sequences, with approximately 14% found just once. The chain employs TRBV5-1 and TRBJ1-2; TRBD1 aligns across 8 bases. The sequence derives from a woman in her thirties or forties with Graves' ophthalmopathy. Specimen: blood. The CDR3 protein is CASSTGGANYGYTF. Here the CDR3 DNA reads TGCGCCAGCAGTACAGGGGGTGCGAACTATGGCTACACCTTC.